A selection of T cell receptor beta chains follows, all from one sample in a study of beta chain features in type 1 diabetes. TCRdb keeps only in-frame clones here, not all; method: immunoSEQ multiplex PCR. The sample gives about 710,000 clones, roughly an eighth of which show up once; 0.035% to 0.045% is in the top ten. The sample comprised naive CD4+ T cells from blood. The receptors were sampled from a man younger than 35 with type 1 diabetes. Each CDR3 is given with its conserved first and last residue. The D gene is left open where the match is weak. Size is stated for part of the rows, as once, few or many counts, or as a class when the clone is expanded.

cdr3_length	v_call	clone_size	d_call	j_call	cdr3_aa	cdr3_nt
13	TRBV27	few	.	TRBJ1-6	CASSYGYNSPLHF	TGTGCCAGCAGTTATGGCTATAATTCACCCCTCCACTTT
16	TRBV10-3	.	.	TRBJ2-4	CAISEPEGVAKNIQYF	TGTGCCATCAGTGAACCTGAGGGTGTAGCCAAAAACATTCAGTACTTC
16	TRBV7-2	.	.	TRBJ1-2	CASSLVVAVSNYGYTF	TGTGCCAGCAGCTTAGTAGTTGCAGTCTCTAACTATGGCTACACCTTC
13	TRBV10-3	.	.	TRBJ1-1	CAISDGGRSEAFF	TGTGCCATCAGTGATGGGGGGAGGTCTGAAGCTTTCTTT
11	TRBV30	few	.	TRBJ1-3	CAWSYRNTIYF	TGTGCCTGGAGTTACAGAAACACCATATATTTT
15	TRBV14	.	.	TRBJ1-3	CASSHHSFSGNTIYF	TGTGCCAGCAGCCACCACAGCTTCTCTGGAAACACCATATATTTT
15	TRBV25-1	.	.	TRBJ1-1	CASSALGRGRAEAFF	TGTGCCAGCAGCGCCCTGGGACGGGGTAGAGCTGAAGCTTTCTTT
15	TRBV4-3	few	TRBD1	TRBJ1-2	CASSQQDRVGYGYTF	TGCGCCAGCAGCCAACAGGACAGGGTCGGCTATGGCTACACCTTC
16	TRBV4-1	few	.	TRBJ2-1	CASSLRSGSSYNEQFF	TGCGCCAGCAGCCTAAGAAGCGGCAGCTCCTACAATGAGCAGTTCTTC
14	TRBV30	.	.	TRBJ2-5	CAWSIPYSMETQYF	TGTGCCTGGAGTATACCCTACTCCATGGAGACCCAGTACTTC
16	TRBV18	.	.	TRBJ1-1	CASSPQGRFMNTEAFF	TGTGCCAGCTCACCACAGGGACGCTTCATGAACACTGAAGCTTTCTTT
14	TRBV27	.	TRBD2	TRBJ2-7	CASGPWDYRGEQYF	TGTGCCAGCGGGCCATGGGACTACCGGGGTGAGCAGTACTTC
14	TRBV30	.	TRBD2	TRBJ2-1	CAWVGGSGYNEQFF	TGTGCCTGGGTCGGGGGTAGCGGGTACAATGAGCAGTTCTTC